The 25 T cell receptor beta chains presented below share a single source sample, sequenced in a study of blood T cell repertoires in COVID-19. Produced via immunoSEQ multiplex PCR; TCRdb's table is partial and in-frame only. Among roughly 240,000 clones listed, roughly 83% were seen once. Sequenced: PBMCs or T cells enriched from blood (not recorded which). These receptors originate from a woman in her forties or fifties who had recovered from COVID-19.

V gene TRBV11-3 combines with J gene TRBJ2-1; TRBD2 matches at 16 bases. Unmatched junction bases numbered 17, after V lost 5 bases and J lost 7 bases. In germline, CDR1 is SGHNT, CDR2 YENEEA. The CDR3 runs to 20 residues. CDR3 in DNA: TGTGCCAGCAGCCGCATTGGGACTAGCGGGGGGGCCGCTAGTGGGAATGAGCAGTTCTTC. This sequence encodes CASSRIGTSGGAASGNEQFF.

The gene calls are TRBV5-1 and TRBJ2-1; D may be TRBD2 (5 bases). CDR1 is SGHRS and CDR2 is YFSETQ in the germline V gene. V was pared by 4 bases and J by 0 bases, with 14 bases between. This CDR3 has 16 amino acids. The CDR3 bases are TGCGCCAGCAGCGTCTTACCGGGGAGCTCCTACAATGAGCAGTTCTTC. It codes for CASSVLPGSSYNEQFF.

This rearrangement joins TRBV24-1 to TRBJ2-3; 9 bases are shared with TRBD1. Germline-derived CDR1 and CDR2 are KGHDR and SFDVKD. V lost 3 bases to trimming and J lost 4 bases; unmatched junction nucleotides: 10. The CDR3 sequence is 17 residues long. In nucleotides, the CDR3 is TGTGCCACCAGTGATACCCGTCGGGACAGGGCCCCAGATACGCAGTATTTT. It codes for CATSDTRRDRAPDTQYF.

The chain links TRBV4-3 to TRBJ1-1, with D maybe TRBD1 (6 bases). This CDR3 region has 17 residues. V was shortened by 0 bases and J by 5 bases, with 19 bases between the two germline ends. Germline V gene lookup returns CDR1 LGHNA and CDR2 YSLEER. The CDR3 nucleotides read TGCGCCAGCAGCCAAGATTTGGGGGCGGATCAGAGGACTGAAGCTTTCTTT. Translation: CASSQDLGADQRTEAFF.

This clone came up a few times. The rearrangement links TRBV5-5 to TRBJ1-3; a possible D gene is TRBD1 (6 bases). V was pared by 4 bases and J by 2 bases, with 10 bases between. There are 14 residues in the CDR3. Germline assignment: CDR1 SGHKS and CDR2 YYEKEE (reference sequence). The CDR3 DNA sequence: TGTGCCAGCAGCAGCGGACAGACTGGAAACACCATATATTTT. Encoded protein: CASSSGQTGNTIYF.

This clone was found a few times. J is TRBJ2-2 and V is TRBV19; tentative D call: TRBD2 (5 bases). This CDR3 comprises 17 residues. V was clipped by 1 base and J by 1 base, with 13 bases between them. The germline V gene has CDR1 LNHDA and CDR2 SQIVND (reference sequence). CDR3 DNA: TGTGCCAGTAGTATAGGCCGGGGAGCGGTGAACACCGGGGAGCTGTTTTTT. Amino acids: CASSIGRGAVNTGELFF. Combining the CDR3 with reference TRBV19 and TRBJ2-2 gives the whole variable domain DGGITQSPKYLFRKEGQNVTLSCEQNLNHDAMYWYRQDPGQGLRLIYYSQIVNDFQKGDIAEGYSVSREKKESFPLTVTSAQKNPTAFYLCASSIGRGAVNTGELFFGEGSRLTVL.

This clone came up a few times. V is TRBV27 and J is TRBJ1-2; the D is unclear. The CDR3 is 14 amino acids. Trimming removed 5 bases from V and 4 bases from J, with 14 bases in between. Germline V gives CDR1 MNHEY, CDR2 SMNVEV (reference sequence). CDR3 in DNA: TGTGCCAGCAGTCCCCGGGTTTTGATCTATGGCTACACCTTC. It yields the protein CASSPRVLIYGYTF.

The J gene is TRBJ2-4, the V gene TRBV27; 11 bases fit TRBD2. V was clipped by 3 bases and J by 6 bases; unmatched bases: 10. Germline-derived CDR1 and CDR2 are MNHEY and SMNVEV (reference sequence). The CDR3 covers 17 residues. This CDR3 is CASSFQTSGNGLNIQYF. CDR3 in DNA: TGTGCCAGCAGTTTCCAGACTAGCGGGAATGGTTTAAACATTCAGTACTTC.

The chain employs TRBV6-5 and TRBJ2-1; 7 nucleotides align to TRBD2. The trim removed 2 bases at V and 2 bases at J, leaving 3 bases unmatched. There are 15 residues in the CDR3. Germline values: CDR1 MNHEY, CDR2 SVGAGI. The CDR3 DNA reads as TGTGCCAGCAGTTACCTCAGCGGGGCCTACAATGAGCAGTTCTTC. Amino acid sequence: CASSYLSGAYNEQFF.

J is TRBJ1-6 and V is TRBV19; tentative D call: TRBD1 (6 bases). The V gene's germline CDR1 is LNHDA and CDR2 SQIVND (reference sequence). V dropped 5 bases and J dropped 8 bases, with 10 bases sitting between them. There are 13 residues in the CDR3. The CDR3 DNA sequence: TGTGCCAGTAGTCGGACAGTGGATTCACCCCTCCACTTT. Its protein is CASSRTVDSPLHF.

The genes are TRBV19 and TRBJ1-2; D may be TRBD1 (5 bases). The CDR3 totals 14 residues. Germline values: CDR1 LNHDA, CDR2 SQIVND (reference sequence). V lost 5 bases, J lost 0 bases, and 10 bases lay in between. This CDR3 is CASSLQTANYGYTF. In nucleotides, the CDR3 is TGTGCCAGTAGTTTACAGACAGCTAACTATGGCTACACCTTC.

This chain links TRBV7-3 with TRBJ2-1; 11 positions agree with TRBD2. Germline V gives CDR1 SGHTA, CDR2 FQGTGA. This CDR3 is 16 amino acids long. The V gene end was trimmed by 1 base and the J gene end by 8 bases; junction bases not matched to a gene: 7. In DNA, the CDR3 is TGTGCCAGCAGCTTAATGAGGCTAGCGGGGGGTTATGAGCAGTTCTTC. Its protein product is CASSLMRLAGGYEQFF. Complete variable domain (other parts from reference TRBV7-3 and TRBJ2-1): GAGVSQTPSNKVTEKGKYVELRCDPISGHTALYWYRQSLGQGPEFLIYFQGTGAADDSGLPNDRFFAVRPEGSVSTLKIQRTERGDSAVYLCASSLMRLAGGYEQFFGPGTRLTVL.

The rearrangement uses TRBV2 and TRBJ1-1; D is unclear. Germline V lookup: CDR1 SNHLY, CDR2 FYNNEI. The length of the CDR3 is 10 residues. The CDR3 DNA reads TGTGGAAAGAGGGACACTGAAGCTTTCTTT. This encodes CGKRDTEAFF. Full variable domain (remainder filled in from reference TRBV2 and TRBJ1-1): EPEVTQTPSHQVTQMGQEVILRCVPISNHLYFYWYRQILGQKVEFLVSFYNNEISEKSEIFDDQFSVERPDGSNFTLKIRSTKLEDSAMYFCGKRDTEAFFGQGTRLTVV.

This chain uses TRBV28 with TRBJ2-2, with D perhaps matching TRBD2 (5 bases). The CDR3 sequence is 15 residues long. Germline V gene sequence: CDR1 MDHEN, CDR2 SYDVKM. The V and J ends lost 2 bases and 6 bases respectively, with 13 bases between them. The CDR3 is CASSLGGGLPGELFF. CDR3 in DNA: TGTGCCAGCAGTTTAGGAGGAGGCCTCCCCGGGGAGCTGTTTTTT.

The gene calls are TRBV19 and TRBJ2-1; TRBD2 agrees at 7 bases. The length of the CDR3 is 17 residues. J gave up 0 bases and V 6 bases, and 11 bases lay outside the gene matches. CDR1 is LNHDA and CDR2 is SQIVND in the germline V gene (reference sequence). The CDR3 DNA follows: TGTGCCAGTAGCCCTAACCGGCGGGGGAGCTCCTACAATGAGCAGTTCTTC. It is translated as CASSPNRRGSSYNEQFF.

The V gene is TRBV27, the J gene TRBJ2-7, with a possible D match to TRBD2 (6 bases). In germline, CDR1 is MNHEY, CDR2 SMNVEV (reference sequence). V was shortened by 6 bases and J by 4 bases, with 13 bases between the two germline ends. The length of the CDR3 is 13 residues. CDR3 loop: CASRLSGKYEQYF. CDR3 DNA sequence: TGTGCCAGCAGACTTAGCGGAAAATACGAGCAGTACTTC.

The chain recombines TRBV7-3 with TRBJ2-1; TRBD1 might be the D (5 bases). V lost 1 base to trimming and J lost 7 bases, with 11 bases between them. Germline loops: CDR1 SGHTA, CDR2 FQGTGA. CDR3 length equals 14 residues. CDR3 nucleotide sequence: TGTGCCAGCAGCTTAATGTACAGGTCAAATGAGCAGTTCTTC. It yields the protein CASSLMYRSNEQFF.

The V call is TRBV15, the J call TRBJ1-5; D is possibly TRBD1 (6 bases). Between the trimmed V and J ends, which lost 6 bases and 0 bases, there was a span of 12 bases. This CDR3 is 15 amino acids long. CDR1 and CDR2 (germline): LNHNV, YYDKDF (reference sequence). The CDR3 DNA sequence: TGTGCCACCAGAAGGGACAACTATAGCAATCAGCCCCAGCATTTT. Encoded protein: CATRRDNYSNQPQHF.

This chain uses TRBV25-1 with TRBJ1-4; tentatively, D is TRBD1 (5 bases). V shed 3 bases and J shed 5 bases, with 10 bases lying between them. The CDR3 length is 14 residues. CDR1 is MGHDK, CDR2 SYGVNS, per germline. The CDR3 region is CASSDGRGNEKLFF. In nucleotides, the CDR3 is TGTGCCAGCAGTGATGGACGGGGGAATGAAAAACTGTTTTTT.

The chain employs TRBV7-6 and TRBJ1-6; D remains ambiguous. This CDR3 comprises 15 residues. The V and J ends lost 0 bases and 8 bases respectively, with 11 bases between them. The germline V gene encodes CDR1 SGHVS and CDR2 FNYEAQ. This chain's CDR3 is CASSLASLGDSPLHF. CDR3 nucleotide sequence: TGTGCCAGCAGCTTAGCGTCCCTGGGAGATTCACCCCTCCACTTT. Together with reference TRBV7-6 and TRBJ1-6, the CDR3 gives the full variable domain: GAGVSQSPRYKVTKRGQDVALRCDPISGHVSLYWYRQALGQGPEFLTYFNYEAQQDKSGLPNDRFSAERPEGSISTLTIQRTEQRDSAMYRCASSLASLGDSPLHFGNGTRLTVT.

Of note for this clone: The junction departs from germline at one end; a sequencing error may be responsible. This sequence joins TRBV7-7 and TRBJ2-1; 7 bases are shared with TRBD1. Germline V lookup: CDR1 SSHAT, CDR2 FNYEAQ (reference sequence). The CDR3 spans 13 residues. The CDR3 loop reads CASSKGQHNEQFF. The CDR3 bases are TGTGCTAGCAGCAAGGGACAGCACAATGAGCAGTTCTTC. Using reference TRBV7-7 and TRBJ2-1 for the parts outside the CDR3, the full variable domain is GAGVSQSPRYKVTKRGQDVTLRCDPISSHATLYWYQQALGQGPEFLTYFNYEAQPDKSGLPSDRFSAERPEGSISTLTIQRTEQRDSAMYRCASSKGQHNEQFFGPGTRLTVL.

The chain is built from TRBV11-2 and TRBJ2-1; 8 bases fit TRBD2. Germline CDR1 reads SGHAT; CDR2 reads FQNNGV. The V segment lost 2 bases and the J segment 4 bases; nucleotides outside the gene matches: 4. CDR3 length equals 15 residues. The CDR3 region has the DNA TGTGCCAGCAGCTTAACTGCGGGGGGATACAATGAGCAGTTCTTC. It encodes CASSLTAGGYNEQFF.

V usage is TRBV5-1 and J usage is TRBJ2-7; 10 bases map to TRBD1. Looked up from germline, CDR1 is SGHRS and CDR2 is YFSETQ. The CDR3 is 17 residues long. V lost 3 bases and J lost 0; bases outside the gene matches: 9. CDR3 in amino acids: CASSSRTGGPSSYEQYF. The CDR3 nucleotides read TGCGCCAGCAGCTCAAGGACAGGGGGACCGAGCTCCTACGAGCAGTACTTC.

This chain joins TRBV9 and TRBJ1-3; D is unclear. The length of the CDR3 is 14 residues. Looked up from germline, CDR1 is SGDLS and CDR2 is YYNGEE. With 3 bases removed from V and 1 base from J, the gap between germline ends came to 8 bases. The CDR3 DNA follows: TGTGCCAGCAGCGGAGGCGGGTCTGGAAACACCATATATTTT. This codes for CASSGGGSGNTIYF.

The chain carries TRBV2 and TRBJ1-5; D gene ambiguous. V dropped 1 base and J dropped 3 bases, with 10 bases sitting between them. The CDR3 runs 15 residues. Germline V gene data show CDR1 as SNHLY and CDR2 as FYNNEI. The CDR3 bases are TGTGCCAGCAGTGAAGGGGCAGATCCCAATCAGCCCCAGCATTTT. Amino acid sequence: CASSEGADPNQPQHF.